This paragraph covers one TCR beta chain sequence. Its target is unknown. The conserved closing phenylalanine or tryptophan is absent in this CDR3, likely reflecting a read error. The data were taken from a study of shared clonotypes between healthy human individuals. In the study overall: With ages of 18 to 49, the donors were a couple of women and a few men.

V lost 5 bases to trimming and J lost 3 bases, with 14 bases between them. Germline V gene lookup returns CDR1 SGHTA and CDR2 FQGNSA. The CDR3 runs 14 residues. For every subset, genomic DNA was evenly distributed across several immunoSEQ plates. Only in-frame clones appear in the TCRdb table, and some are missing; sequencing was by immunoSEQ multiplex PCR. The table has 2 million to 2.5 million clones, 90% to 96% seen once. Study-wide results and caveats: The study drew on few donors, limiting represented genetic and exposure-history diversity. Blood alone was sampled, and tissue repertoires likely differ.

V is TRBV7-2 and J is TRBJ2-7; maybe TRBD2 (6 bases). The source material was naive CD4+ T cells sorted from blood. The subset was: CD45RA+ positively selected. The clonotype was recovered from a man younger than 30 in good health. CDR3 coding DNA: TGTGCCAGCAGCCCCCAGGGCGGGGACTACGAGCAGTACTCC. The encoded protein is CASSPQGGDYEQYS.